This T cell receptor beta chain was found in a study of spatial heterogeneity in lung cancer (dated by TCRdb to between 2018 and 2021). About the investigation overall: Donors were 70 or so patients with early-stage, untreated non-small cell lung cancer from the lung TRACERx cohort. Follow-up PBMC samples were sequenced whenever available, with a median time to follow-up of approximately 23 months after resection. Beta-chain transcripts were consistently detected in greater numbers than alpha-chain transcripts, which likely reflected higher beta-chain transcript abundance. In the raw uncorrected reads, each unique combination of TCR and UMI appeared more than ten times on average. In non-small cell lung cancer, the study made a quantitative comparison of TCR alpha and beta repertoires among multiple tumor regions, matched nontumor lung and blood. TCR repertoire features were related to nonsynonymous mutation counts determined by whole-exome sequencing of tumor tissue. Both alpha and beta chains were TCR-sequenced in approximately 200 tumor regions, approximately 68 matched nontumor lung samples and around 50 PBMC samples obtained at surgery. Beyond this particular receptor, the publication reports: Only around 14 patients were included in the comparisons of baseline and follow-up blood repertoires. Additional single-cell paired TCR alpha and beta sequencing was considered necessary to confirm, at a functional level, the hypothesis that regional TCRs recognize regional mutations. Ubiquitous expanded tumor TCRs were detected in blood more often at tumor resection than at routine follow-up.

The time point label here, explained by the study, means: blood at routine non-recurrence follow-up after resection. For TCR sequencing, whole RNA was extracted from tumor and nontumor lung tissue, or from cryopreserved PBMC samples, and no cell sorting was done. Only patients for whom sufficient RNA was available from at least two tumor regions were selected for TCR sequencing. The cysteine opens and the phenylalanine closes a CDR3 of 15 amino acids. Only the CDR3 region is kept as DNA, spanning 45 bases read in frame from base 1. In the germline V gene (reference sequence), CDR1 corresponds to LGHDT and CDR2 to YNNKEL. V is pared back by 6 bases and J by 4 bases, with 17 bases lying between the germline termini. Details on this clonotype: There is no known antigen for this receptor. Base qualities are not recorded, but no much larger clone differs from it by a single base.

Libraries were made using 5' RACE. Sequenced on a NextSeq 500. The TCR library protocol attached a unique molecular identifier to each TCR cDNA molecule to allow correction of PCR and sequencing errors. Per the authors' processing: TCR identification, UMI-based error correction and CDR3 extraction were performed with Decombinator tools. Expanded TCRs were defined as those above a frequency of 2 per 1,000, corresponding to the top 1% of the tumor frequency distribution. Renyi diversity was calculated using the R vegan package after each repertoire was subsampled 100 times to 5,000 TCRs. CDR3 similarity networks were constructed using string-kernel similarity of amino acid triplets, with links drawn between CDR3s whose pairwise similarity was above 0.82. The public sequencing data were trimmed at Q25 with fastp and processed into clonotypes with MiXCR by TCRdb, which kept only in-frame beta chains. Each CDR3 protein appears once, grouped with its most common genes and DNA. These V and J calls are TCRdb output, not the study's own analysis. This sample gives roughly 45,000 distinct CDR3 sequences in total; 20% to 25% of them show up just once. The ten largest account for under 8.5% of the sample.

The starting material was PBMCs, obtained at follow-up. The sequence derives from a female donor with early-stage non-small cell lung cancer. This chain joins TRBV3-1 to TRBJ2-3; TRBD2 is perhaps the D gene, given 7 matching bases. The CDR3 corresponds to CASRAFVGGPDTQYF. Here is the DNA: TGTGCCAGCAGGGCCTTCGTGGGGGGGCCAGATACGCAGTATTTT.